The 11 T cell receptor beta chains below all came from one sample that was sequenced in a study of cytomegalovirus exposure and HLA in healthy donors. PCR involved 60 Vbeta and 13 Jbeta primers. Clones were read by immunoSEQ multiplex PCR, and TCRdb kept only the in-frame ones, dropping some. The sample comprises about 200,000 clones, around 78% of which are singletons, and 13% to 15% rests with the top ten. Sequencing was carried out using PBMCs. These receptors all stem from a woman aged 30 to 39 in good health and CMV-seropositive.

CDR3 nucleotides: TGTGCCAGCAGCGGTACGGGTTTGGGCACCGGGGAGCTGTTTTTT. It encodes CASSGTGLGTGELFF. The chain combines TRBV7-3 with TRBJ2-2; D remains unclear. The CDR3 is 15 amino acids. Germline V gives CDR1 SGHTA, CDR2 FQGTGA. V shed 5 bases and J shed 4 bases, with 14 bases lying between them.

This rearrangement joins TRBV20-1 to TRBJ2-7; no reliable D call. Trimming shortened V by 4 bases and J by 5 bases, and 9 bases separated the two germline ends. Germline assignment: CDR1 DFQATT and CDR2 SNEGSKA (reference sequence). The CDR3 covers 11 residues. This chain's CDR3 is CSAILSHEQYF. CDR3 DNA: TGCAGTGCTATTCTAAGCCACGAGCAGTACTTC.

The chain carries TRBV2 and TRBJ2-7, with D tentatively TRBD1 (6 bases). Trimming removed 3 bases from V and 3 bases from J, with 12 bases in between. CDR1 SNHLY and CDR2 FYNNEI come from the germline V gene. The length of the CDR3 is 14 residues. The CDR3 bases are TGTGCCAGCAGTGAGTCGACAGGCCTCTACGAGCAGTACTTC. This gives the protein CASSESTGLYEQYF.

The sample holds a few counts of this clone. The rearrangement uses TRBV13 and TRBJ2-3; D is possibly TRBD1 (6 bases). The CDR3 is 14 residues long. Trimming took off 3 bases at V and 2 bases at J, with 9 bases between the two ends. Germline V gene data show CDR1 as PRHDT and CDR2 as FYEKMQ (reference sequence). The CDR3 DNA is TGTGCCAGCAGCTTCGGACAGAACACAGATACGCAGTATTTT. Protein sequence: CASSFGQNTDTQYF. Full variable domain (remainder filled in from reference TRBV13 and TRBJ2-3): AAGVIQSPRHLIKEKRETATLKCYPIPRHDTVYWYQQGPGQDPQFLISFYEKMQSDKGSIPDRFSAQQFSDYHSELNMSSLELGDSALYFCASSFGQNTDTQYFGPGTRLTVL.

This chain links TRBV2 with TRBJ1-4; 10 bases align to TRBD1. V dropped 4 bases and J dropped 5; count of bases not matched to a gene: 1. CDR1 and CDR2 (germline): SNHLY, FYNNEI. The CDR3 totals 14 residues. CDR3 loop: CASSVGQGNEKLFF. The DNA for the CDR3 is TGTGCCAGCAGTGTGGGACAGGGGAATGAAAAACTGTTTTTT.

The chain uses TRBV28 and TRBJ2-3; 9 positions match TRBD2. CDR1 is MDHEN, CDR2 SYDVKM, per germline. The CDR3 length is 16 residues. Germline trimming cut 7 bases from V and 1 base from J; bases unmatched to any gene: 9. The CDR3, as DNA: TGTGCCAGCAAGTGGGGCGGGGGGGCCGGCACAGATACGCAGTATTTT. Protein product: CASKWGGGAGTDTQYF.

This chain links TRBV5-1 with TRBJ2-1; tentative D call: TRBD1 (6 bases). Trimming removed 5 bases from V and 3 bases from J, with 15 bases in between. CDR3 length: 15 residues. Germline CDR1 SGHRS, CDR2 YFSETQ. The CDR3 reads CASRQELQGYNEQFF. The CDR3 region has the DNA TGCGCCAGCAGGCAAGAACTACAGGGCTACAATGAGCAGTTCTTC.

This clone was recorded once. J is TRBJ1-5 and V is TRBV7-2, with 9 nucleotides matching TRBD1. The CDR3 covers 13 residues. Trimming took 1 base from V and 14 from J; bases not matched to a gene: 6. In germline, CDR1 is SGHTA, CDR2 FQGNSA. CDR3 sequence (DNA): TGTGCCAGCAGCTTAGGGGGGACAGGGCAGAAGCATTTT. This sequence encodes CASSLGGTGQKHF.

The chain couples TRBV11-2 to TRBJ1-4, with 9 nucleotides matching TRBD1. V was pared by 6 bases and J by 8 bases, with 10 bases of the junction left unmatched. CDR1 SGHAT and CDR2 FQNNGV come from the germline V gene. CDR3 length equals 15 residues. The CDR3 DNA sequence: TGTGCCAGCAGTCCACAGGGGGCCGGGGGCGAAAAACTGTTTTTT. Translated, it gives CASSPQGAGGEKLFF.

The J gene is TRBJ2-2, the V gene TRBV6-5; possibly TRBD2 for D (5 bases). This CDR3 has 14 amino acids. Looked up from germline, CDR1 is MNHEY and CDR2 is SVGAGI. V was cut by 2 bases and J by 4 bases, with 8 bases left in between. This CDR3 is CASSYEGTTGELFF. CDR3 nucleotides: TGTGCCAGCAGTTACGAGGGCACCACCGGGGAGCTGTTTTTT.

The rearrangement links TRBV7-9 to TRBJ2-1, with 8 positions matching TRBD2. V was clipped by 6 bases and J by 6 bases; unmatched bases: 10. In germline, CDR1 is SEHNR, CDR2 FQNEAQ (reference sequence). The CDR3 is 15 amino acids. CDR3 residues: CASRQTSGLINEQFF. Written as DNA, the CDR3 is TGTGCCAGCAGGCAAACTAGCGGACTTATCAATGAGCAGTTCTTC.